One sample yielded the 23 T cell receptor beta chains listed below, sequenced in a study of cytomegalovirus exposure and HLA in healthy donors. Primers: 60 Vbeta forward and 13 Jbeta reverse. The repertoire was sequenced with immunoSEQ multiplex PCR; TCRdb's copy has only in-frame clones and lacks some. Among approximately 90,000 clones, about 60% were seen once, and the ten largest hold about 5.9%. The sample consisted of PBMCs. Every receptor here comes from a woman in her twenties or thirties in good health and CMV-seronegative.

The CDR3 DNA is TGTGCCAGCAAGGGGGCCTCCTACGAGCAGTACTTC. Translating it yields CASKGASYEQYF. The V call is TRBV2, the J call TRBJ2-7; 7 bases match TRBD1. Looked up from germline, CDR1 is SNHLY and CDR2 is FYNNEI. The CDR3 runs 12 residues. J gave up 0 bases and V 7 bases, and 0 bases lay outside the gene matches.

This clone has just a few counts. The rearrangement joins TRBV7-9 to TRBJ2-3; 8 positions match TRBD2. Germline V gene lookup returns CDR1 SEHNR and CDR2 FQNEAQ (reference sequence). V lost 1 base, J lost 3 bases, and 9 bases stayed unmatched. The CDR3 is 17 residues long. The CDR3 DNA follows: TGTGCCAGCAGCTTAGTTAGTCGGGCGGGAGGTACAGATACGCAGTATTTT. This gives the protein CASSLVSRAGGTDTQYF.

This clone was picked up one time. The chain has TRBV6-6 and TRBJ2-2, with D tentatively TRBD1 (6 bases). The CDR3 extends over 16 amino acids. CDR1 is MNHNY and CDR2 is SVGAGI in the germline V gene (reference sequence). V was trimmed by 5 bases and J by 0 bases, leaving 13 bases between them. For the CDR3, the DNA is TGTGCCAGCAGTCCACCGGGACAAGCGAACACCGGGGAGCTGTTTTTT. Protein sequence: CASSPPGQANTGELFF.

The V gene is TRBV29-1, the J gene TRBJ1-1, with 8 bases matching TRBD1. Germline V gene data show CDR1 as SQVTM and CDR2 as ANQGSEA. V lost 6 bases, J lost 12 bases, and 12 bases stayed unmatched. This CDR3 is 12 amino acids long. DNA for the CDR3: TGCAGCGTAACTCCACCGGGACAGGTATCTTTCTTT. Residues: CSVTPPGQVSFF.

The rearrangement links TRBV11-3 to TRBJ1-1, with TRBD1 as a possible D gene (5 bases). CDR1 and CDR2 from the germline V gene are SGHNT and YENEEA. CDR3 length: 14 residues. V dropped 2 bases and J dropped 5 bases, with 12 bases sitting between them. CDR3 loop: CASSLQGGETEAFF. Here the CDR3 DNA reads TGTGCCAGCAGCTTACAGGGAGGGGAGACTGAAGCTTTCTTT.

The gene calls are TRBV28 and TRBJ2-7, with TRBD2 identical over 12 bases. V lost 2 bases and J lost 6; bases outside the gene matches: 5. Looked up from germline, CDR1 is MDHEN and CDR2 is SYDVKM. The CDR3 loop spans 15 amino acids. CDR3 residues: CASSLVASGRVEQYF. The CDR3 DNA reads TGTGCCAGCAGTTTAGTCGCTAGCGGGAGGGTCGAGCAGTACTTC.

The chain has TRBV19 and TRBJ2-3; 8 positions match TRBD2. Germline V gene data show CDR1 as LNHDA and CDR2 as SQIVND (reference sequence). Trimming at V came to 9 bases and at J to 4 bases, leaving 18 bases not matched to a gene. The CDR3 consists of 17 residues. For the CDR3, the DNA is TGTGCCAGCAGCCTCAGGGAGCCGGGACTAGGTCCAGATACGCAGTATTTT. This encodes CASSLREPGLGPDTQYF.

This chain links TRBV28 with TRBJ2-5; possible D gene TRBD2, 5 bases. Germline V gene lookup returns CDR1 MDHEN and CDR2 SYDVKM. This CDR3 is 15 amino acids long. The V end was cut by 3 bases, the J end by 4 bases, with 15 bases between. CDR3 DNA: TGTGCCAGCAGTTTTCTCCCGGGAACGGGAGAGACCCAGTACTTC. Residues: CASSFLPGTGETQYF.

V usage is TRBV6-6 and J usage is TRBJ2-7, with 8 bases fitting TRBD1. The CDR3 consists of 15 residues. Trimming at V came to 5 bases and at J to 7 bases, leaving 13 bases not matched to a gene. Per germline, CDR1 MNHNY and CDR2 SVGAGI (reference sequence). This chain's CDR3 is CASSPRDRSHWEQYF. In DNA form, the CDR3 reads TGTGCCAGCAGTCCCCGGGACAGGTCTCACTGGGAGCAGTACTTC.

As DNA, the CDR3 is TGTGCCAGCAGCCAAGACCGACAGGATTCGTCTGGAAACACCATATATTTT. This encodes CASSQDRQDSSGNTIYF. The J gene is TRBJ1-3, the V gene TRBV4-2, with D perhaps TRBD1 (6 bases). This CDR3 is 17 amino acids long. The germline gives CDR1 LGHNA, CDR2 YNFKEQ. V lost 0 bases, J lost 1 base, and 13 bases lay in between.

The rearrangement links TRBV25-1 to TRBJ1-1, with D tentatively TRBD1 (6 bases). The V end was cut by 7 bases, the J end by 4 bases, with 13 bases between. The CDR3 length is 13 residues. Germline V gene lookup returns CDR1 MGHDK and CDR2 SYGVNS. The CDR3 region is CASTSGGLTEAFF. In DNA form, the CDR3 reads TGTGCCAGCACTAGCGGGGGGCTCACTGAAGCTTTCTTT.

The rearrangement joins TRBV11-1 to TRBJ1-2; D remains ambiguous. The CDR3 spans 15 residues. The V and J ends lost 3 bases and 2 bases respectively, with 13 bases between them. Germline CDR1 and CDR2: SGHAT and FQDESV (reference sequence). The CDR3 spells CASSFHSSPNYGYTF. The CDR3 nucleotides are TGTGCCAGCAGCTTCCACTCGTCTCCAAACTATGGCTACACCTTC.

This clone showed up just a few times. The rearrangement uses TRBV5-1 and TRBJ1-2; 7 bases map to TRBD1. The V segment lost 7 bases and the J segment 4 bases; nucleotides outside the gene matches: 16. Per the germline V gene, CDR1 is SGHRS and CDR2 is YFSETQ. The CDR3 consists of 16 residues. Written as DNA, the CDR3 is TGCGCCAGCGGAGACAGGGTTTCGTCGCAGGGCTATGGCTACACCTTC. As protein: CASGDRVSSQGYGYTF.

This clone was counted a few times. The chain joins TRBV6-1 to TRBJ1-5; 9 nucleotides line up with TRBD1. V lost 6 bases, J lost 3 bases, and 9 bases stayed unmatched. The CDR3 has 16 residues. Germline assignment: CDR1 MNHNS and CDR2 SASEGT. Here the CDR3 reads CASSERGQGYNQPQHF. The DNA for the CDR3 is TGTGCCAGCAGCGAAAGGGGACAGGGCTACAATCAGCCCCAGCATTTT.

There are a few counts of this clone. The CDR3 DNA reads as TGTGCCAGCACCAATCCCGGGAGCCTAAGTCGGGGCTACACCTTC. It is translated as CASTNPGSLSRGYTF. The V and J genes are TRBV6-1 and TRBJ1-2, with no clear D. The germline gives CDR1 MNHNS, CDR2 SASEGT. CDR3 size: 15 residues. Trimming pared 7 bases from V and 8 bases from J, leaving 23 bases between.

J is TRBJ2-3 and V is TRBV7-9; perhaps TRBD2 as D (6 bases). Germline V CDR1 and CDR2: SEHNR, FQNEAQ (reference sequence). The ends were cut back, 3 bases at V and 2 bases at J, with 18 bases in the middle. The CDR3 sequence is 17 residues long. The chain's CDR3 is CASSLERRAGDTDTQYF. CDR3 sequence (DNA): TGTGCCAGCAGCTTGGAGCGGAGGGCCGGGGACACAGATACGCAGTATTTT.

This clone was picked up one time. This chain joins TRBV6-5 and TRBJ2-3, with TRBD1 matching over 7 bases. V shed 6 bases and J 0 bases; nucleotides not matched to a gene: 6. The CDR3 is 15 residues long. Germline assignment: CDR1 MNHEY and CDR2 SVGAGI. In DNA, the CDR3 is TGTGCCAGCAGCATGACAGGGTGGAGCACAGATACGCAGTATTTT. Amino acid sequence: CASSMTGWSTDTQYF.

This clone has a single count. V and J are TRBV6-6 and TRBJ1-5; D is possibly TRBD1 (6 bases). The CDR3 length is 15 residues. CDR1 and CDR2 (germline): MNHNY, SVGAGI (reference sequence). The V end lost 6 bases, the J end lost 3 bases, and 15 bases lay between the germline ends. The DNA for the CDR3 is TGTGCCAGCAGCAACAGGGCATCGGTCAATCAGCCCCAGCATTTT. As protein: CASSNRASVNQPQHF.

The chain uses TRBV27 and TRBJ2-5; D might be TRBD2 (7 bases). The CDR3 spans 14 residues. CDR1 is MNHEY and CDR2 is SMNVEV in the germline V gene (reference sequence). Trimming left V 8 bases short and J 6 bases short, with 19 bases between. The CDR3 DNA follows: TGTGCCAGCGGACTAGGGGGGGTGGTAAAGACCCAGTACTTC. It specifies CASGLGGVVKTQYF.

This chain uses TRBV6-1 with TRBJ2-5; TRBD2 aligns across 11 bases. The CDR3 has 17 amino acids. Trimming cost V 3 bases and J 5 bases; bases outside gene matches: 11. CDR1 and CDR2 (germline): MNHNS, SASEGT. CDR3 amino acids: CASSDYLAGGLGETQYF. Written as DNA, the CDR3 is TGTGCCAGCAGTGACTATCTAGCGGGGGGCCTGGGGGAGACCCAGTACTTC.

The table lists this clone with a few counts. The CDR3 DNA reads as TGTGCCAGCAGCCGACAGTCTAATGAAAAACTGTTTTTT. This codes for CASSRQSNEKLFF. The chain carries TRBV5-6 and TRBJ1-4, with TRBD1 as a possible D gene (5 bases). Germline values: CDR1 SGHDT, CDR2 YYEEEE. The V end lost 4 bases, the J end lost 3 bases, and 7 bases lay between the germline ends. The CDR3 sequence is 13 residues long. Together with reference TRBV5-6 and TRBJ1-4, the CDR3 gives the full variable domain: DAGVTQSPTHLIKTRGQQVTLRCSPKSGHDTVSWYQQALGQGPQFIFQYYEEEERQRGNFPDRFSGHQFPNYSSELNVNALLLGDSALYLCASSRQSNEKLFFGSGTQLSVL.

The chain is built from TRBV9 and TRBJ2-3; 7 nucleotides align to TRBD1. The germline CDR1 and CDR2 sequences are SGDLS and YYNGEE. V lost 3 bases, J lost 9 bases, and 13 bases stayed unmatched. The CDR3 is 15 amino acids. For the CDR3, the DNA is TGTGCCAGCAGCGAATATGTAGGGGGCAGTGACACGCAGTATTTT. This translates into CASSEYVGGSDTQYF.

The genes are TRBV5-4 and TRBJ1-2, with a possible D match to TRBD1 (5 bases). CDR3 length equals 14 residues. The germline V gene encodes CDR1 SGHNT and CDR2 YYREEE (reference sequence). Trimming took 0 bases from V and 5 from J, leaving 11 bases between them. This CDR3 reads CASSLGQRNYGYTF. The CDR3 nucleotides read TGTGCCAGCAGCTTGGGACAGAGGAATTATGGCTACACCTTC.